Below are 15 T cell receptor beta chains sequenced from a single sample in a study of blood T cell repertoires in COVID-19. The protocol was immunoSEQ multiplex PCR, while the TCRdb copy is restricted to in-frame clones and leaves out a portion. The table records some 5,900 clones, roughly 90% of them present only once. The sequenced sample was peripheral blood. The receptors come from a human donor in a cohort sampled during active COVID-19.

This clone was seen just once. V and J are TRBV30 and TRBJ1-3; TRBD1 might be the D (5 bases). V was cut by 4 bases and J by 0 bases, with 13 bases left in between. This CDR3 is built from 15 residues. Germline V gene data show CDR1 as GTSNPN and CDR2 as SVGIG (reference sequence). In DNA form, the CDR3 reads TGTGCCTGGATTTGGTGGGGCTCCTCTGGAAACACCATATATTTT. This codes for CAWIWWGSSGNTIYF.

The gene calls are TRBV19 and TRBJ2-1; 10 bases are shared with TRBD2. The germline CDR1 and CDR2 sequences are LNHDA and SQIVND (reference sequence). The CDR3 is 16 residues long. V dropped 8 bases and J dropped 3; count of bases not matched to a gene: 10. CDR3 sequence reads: CASGDTSGAIYNEQFF. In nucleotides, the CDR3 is TGTGCCAGTGGGGATACTAGCGGGGCTATCTACAATGAGCAGTTCTTC.

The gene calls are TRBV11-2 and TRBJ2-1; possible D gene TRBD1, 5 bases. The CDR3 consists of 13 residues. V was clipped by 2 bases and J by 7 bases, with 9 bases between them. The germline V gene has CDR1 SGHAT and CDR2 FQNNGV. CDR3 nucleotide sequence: TGTGCCAGCAGCTTAAGACAGCCTAATGAGCAGTTCTTC. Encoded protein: CASSLRQPNEQFF.

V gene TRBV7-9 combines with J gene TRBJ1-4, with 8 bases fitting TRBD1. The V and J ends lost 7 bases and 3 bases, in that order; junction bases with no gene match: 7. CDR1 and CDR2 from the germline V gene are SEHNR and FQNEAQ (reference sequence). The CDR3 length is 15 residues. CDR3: CASTQGARANEKLFF. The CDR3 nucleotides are TGTGCCAGCACCCAGGGGGCGCGGGCTAATGAAAAACTGTTTTTT.

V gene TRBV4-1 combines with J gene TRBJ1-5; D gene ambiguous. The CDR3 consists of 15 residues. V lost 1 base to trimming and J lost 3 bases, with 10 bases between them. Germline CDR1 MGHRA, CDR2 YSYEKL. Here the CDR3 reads CASSQVTGSNQPQHF. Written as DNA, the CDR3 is TGCGCCAGCAGCCAAGTTACGGGGTCCAATCAGCCCCAGCATTTT.

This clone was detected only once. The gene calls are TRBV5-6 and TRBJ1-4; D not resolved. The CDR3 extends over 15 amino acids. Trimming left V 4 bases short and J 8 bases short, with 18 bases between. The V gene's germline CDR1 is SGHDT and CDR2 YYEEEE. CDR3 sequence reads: CASSIRSGLREKLFF. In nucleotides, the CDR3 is TGTGCCAGCAGCATTCGGTCGGGTCTTAGGGAAAAACTGTTTTTT.

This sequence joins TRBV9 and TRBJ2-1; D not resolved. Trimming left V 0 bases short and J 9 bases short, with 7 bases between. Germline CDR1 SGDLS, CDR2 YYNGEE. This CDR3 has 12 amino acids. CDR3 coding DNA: TGTGCCAGCAGCGTAGAAAGAGGTGAGCAGTTCTTC. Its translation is CASSVERGEQFF.

The CDR3 sequence: CASSLAPGGAQGYTF. In nucleotides, the CDR3 is TGCGCCAGCAGCTTGGCCCCGGGGGGGGCTCAAGGCTACACCTTC. The chain links TRBV5-1 to TRBJ1-2; possible D gene TRBD1, 6 bases. Trimming took off 0 bases at V and 8 bases at J, with 17 bases between the two ends. From germline, CDR1 is SGHRS and CDR2 YFSETQ. CDR3 length: 15 amino acids.

This CDR3 is CSASRGSYTF. The CDR3 DNA sequence: TGCAGTGCTAGTAGGGGGAGCTACACCTTC. The chain uses TRBV20-1 and TRBJ1-2, with a tentative D call TRBD1 (6 bases). This CDR3 region has 10 residues. Per germline, CDR1 DFQATT and CDR2 SNEGSKA (reference sequence). Trimming left V 3 bases short and J 9 bases short, with 8 bases between.

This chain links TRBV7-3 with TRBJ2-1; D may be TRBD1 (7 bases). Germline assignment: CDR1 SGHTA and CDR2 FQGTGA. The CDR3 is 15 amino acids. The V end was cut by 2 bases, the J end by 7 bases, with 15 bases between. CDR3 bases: TGTGCCAGCAGCTTATACCAGGGGGGCAGGAATGAGCAGTTCTTC. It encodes CASSLYQGGRNEQFF.

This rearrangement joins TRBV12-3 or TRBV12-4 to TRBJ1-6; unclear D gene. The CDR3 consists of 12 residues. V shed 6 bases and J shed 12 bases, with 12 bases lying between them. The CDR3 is CASSLSPLPLHF. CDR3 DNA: TGTGCCAGCAGCCTTAGCCCCCTACCCCTCCACTTT.

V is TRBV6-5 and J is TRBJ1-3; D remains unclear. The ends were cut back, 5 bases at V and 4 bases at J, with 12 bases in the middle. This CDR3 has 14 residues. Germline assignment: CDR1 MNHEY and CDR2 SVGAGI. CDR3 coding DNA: TGTGCCAGCAGTCTTTATGGCGGCGGAAACACCATATATTTT. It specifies CASSLYGGGNTIYF.

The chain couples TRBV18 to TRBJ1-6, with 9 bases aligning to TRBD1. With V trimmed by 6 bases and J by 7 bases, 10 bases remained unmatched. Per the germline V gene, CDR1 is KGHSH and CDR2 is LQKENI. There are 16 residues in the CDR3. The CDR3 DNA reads TGTGCCAGCTCCCCCACGGACAGGGGATACAATTCACCCCTCCACTTT. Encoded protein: CASSPTDRGYNSPLHF. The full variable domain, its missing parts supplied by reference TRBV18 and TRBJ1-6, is NAGVMQNPRHLVRRRGQEARLRCSPMKGHSHVYWYRQLPEEGLKFMVYLQKENIIDESGMPKERFSAEFPKEGPSILRIQQVVRGDSAAYFCASSPTDRGYNSPLHFGNGTRLTVT.

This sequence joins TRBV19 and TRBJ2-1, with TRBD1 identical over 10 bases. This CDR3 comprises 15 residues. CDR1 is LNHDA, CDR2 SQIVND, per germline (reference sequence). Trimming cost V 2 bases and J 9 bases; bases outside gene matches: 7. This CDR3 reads CASSIMGTGDSEQFF. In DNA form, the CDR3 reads TGTGCCAGTAGTATAATGGGGACAGGGGACAGTGAGCAGTTCTTC.

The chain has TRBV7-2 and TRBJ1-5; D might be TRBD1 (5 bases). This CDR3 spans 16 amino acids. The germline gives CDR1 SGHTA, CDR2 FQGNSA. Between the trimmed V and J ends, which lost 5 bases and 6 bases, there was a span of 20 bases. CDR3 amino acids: CASSPYPGVGAQPQHF. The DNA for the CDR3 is TGTGCCAGCAGCCCGTATCCGGGGGTAGGGGCTCAGCCCCAGCATTTT.